One and the same sample provided the 27 T cell receptor beta chains below, sequenced in a study of shared T cell receptors in the human thymus. Here immunoSEQ multiplex PCR was the method, and the copy in TCRdb shows in-frame clones only, minus some. The profile shows over 450,000 clones, around 78% of them singletons. These data also formed part of another study, on human thymus T cells.

Sequenced input: thymocytes. Receptors originate from a boy younger than two with a congenital heart defect.

This rearrangement joins TRBV15 to TRBJ1-2; 9 nucleotides align to TRBD1. The CDR3 totals 19 residues. Germline V gives CDR1 LNHNV, CDR2 YYDKDF (reference sequence). V lost 3 bases to trimming and J lost 4 bases; unmatched junction nucleotides: 18. CDR3 sequence reads: CATSSPSMGQGSFVYGYTF. In DNA form, the CDR3 reads TGTGCCACCAGCAGTCCCTCCATGGGACAGGGCTCCTTTGTCTATGGCTACACCTTC.

The gene calls are TRBV27 and TRBJ1-2; D not certain. This CDR3 region has 13 residues. Germline V CDR1 and CDR2: MNHEY, SMNVEV (reference sequence). V lost 5 bases to trimming and J lost 6 bases, with 13 bases between them. This CDR3 reads CASSGPWGDGYTF. CDR3 DNA: TGTGCCAGCAGTGGGCCCTGGGGAGATGGCTACACCTTC.

Only one count was recorded for this clone. The CDR3 loop is CASSQDRGGVSYGYTF. The CDR3, as DNA: TGCGCCAGCAGCCAAGATAGGGGGGGCGTAAGCTATGGCTACACCTTC. The chain joins TRBV4-3 to TRBJ1-2; a weak D match, TRBD1 (6 bases). CDR3 length: 16 amino acids. CDR1 is LGHNA and CDR2 is YSLEER in the germline V gene. Between the trimmed V and J ends, which lost 0 bases and 4 bases, there was a span of 15 bases.

This clone was observed a single time. The same CDR3 also results from other DNA sequences found in this sample. V usage is TRBV27 and J usage is TRBJ2-3; no clear D gene. This CDR3 is built from 12 residues. The V and J ends lost 4 bases and 3 bases respectively, with 5 bases between them. Germline CDR1 MNHEY, CDR2 SMNVEV (reference sequence). The CDR3: CASSSVTDTQYF. The CDR3 nucleotides read TGTGCCAGCAGTTCAGTAACAGATACGCAGTATTTT.

This chain links TRBV12-5 with TRBJ2-7; tentatively, D is TRBD2 (6 bases). In germline, CDR1 is LGHNT, CDR2 FRNRAP. This CDR3 comprises 15 residues. Trimming left V 6 bases short and J 4 bases short, with 19 bases between. The CDR3 protein is CASGTDPGLGYEQYF. DNA for the CDR3: TGTGCTAGTGGGACGGACCCGGGACTTGGGTACGAGCAGTACTTC. Full variable domain (outside the CDR3, taken from reference TRBV12-5 and TRBJ2-7): DARVTQTPRHKVTEMGQEVTMRCQPILGHNTVFWYRQTMMQGLELLAYFRNRAPLDDSGMPKDRFSAEMPDATLATLKIQPSEPRDSAVYFCASGTDPGLGYEQYFGPGTRLTVT.

The chain links TRBV21-1 to TRBJ2-2; TRBD1, the table's D call, lacks a check against the DNA. TRBV21-1 is classified as a pseudogene. This CDR3 is 16 amino acids long. CDR3 DNA sequence: TGTGCCAGCAGCCTCCGGGGACAGGTACGCACCGGGGAGCTGTTTTTT. Translating gives CASSLRGQVRTGELFF.

The gene calls are TRBV27 and TRBJ2-5, with 11 bases identical to TRBD2. Germline V gene lookup returns CDR1 MNHEY and CDR2 SMNVEV (reference sequence). J lost 4 bases, V lost 5 bases, and 15 bases had no gene match. This CDR3 contains 18 residues. CDR3 region: CASSTQGSGRARSETQYF. CDR3 bases: TGTGCCAGCAGTACTCAGGGTAGCGGGAGGGCCAGATCAGAGACCCAGTACTTC.

This sequence joins TRBV25-1 and TRBJ1-4; D is perhaps TRBD1 (6 bases). V was clipped by 4 bases and J by 8 bases, with 17 bases between them. The germline V gene has CDR1 MGHDK and CDR2 SYGVNS. CDR3 length: 15 residues. CDR3 nucleotides: TGTGCCAGCAGTGTAAAACAGGGTGTCGGCGAAAAACTGTTTTTT. Translating it yields CASSVKQGVGEKLFF.

This chain uses TRBV18 with TRBJ1-1; D remains unclear. Germline-derived CDR1 and CDR2 are KGHSH and LQKENI. Trimming cost V 0 bases and J 5 bases, with 7 bases left between them. The CDR3 runs to 13 residues. The CDR3: CASSPPGGTEAFF. The CDR3 region has the DNA TGTGCCAGCTCACCACCGGGAGGTACTGAAGCTTTCTTT.

This clone was counted a few times. The chain joins TRBV27 to TRBJ2-1, with a weak D call TRBD2 (6 bases). CDR1 MNHEY and CDR2 SMNVEV come from the germline V gene (reference sequence). The CDR3 loop spans 13 amino acids. Trimming took off 4 bases at V and 7 bases at J, with 11 bases between the two ends. CDR3 loop: CASSSGEVNEQFF. DNA of the CDR3: TGTGCCAGCAGTTCCGGGGAGGTGAATGAGCAGTTCTTC.

This chain connects TRBV5-1 to TRBJ2-7, with TRBD1 matching 9 bases. Germline CDR1 and CDR2: SGHRS and YFSETQ. Unmatched junction bases numbered 2, after V lost 0 bases and J lost 1 base. The CDR3 has 15 residues. The CDR3 nucleotides read TGCGCCAGCAGCTTGGGGACAGGGGTATCCTACGAGCAGTACTTC. This translates into CASSLGTGVSYEQYF.

The CDR3 DNA follows: TGTGCCAGCAGCTCAACGGAGTTTATTGGCTACGAGCAGTACTTC. Translating gives CASSSTEFIGYEQYF. The J gene is TRBJ2-7, the V gene TRBV11-3; the D is unclear. Looked up from germline, CDR1 is SGHNT and CDR2 is YENEEA. V lost 4 bases and J 3 bases, leaving 16 bases between the germline ends. The CDR3 covers 15 residues. The full variable domain, with the rest looked up from reference TRBV11-3 and TRBJ2-7, is EAGVVQSPRYKIIEKKQPVAFWCNPISGHNTLYWYLQNLGQGPELLIRYENEEAVDDSQLPKDRFSAERLKGVDSTLKIQPAELGDSAVYLCASSSTEFIGYEQYFGPGTRLTVT.

This sequence joins TRBV19 and TRBJ2-1; weak D call: TRBD2 (7 bases). With 4 bases removed from V and 4 bases from J, the gap between germline ends came to 20 bases. The germline gives CDR1 LNHDA, CDR2 SQIVND (reference sequence). The CDR3 is 17 amino acids. CDR3 sequence: CASSTYTGRAGYNEQFF. The CDR3 region has the DNA TGTGCCAGTAGTACCTACACAGGGAGGGCCGGGTACAATGAGCAGTTCTTC.

The chain employs TRBV19 and TRBJ1-4, with D possibly matching TRBD1 (6 bases). Germline V gene sequence: CDR1 LNHDA, CDR2 SQIVND (reference sequence). The CDR3 has 13 amino acids. Between the trimmed V and J ends, which lost 7 bases and 6 bases, there was a span of 12 bases. CDR3 DNA sequence: TGTGCCAGTAAAGGGGGTTCCCATGAAAAACTGTTTTTT. Protein product: CASKGGSHEKLFF.

J is TRBJ1-5 and V is TRBV12-5, with a weak D call TRBD1 (6 bases). Deletions cut 1 base from V and 3 bases from J, with 10 bases between. This CDR3 spans 15 amino acids. Germline-derived CDR1 and CDR2 are LGHNT and FRNRAP. DNA of the CDR3: TGTGCTAGTGGTTTGGGGACAGTACCCAATCAGCCCCAGCATTTT. Protein product: CASGLGTVPNQPQHF.

The V gene is TRBV28, the J gene TRBJ2-2; D possibly corresponds to TRBD1 (5 bases). This CDR3 is 18 amino acids long. Germline values: CDR1 MDHEN, CDR2 SYDVKM. Between the trimmed V and J ends, which lost 3 bases and 3 bases, there was a span of 20 bases. The CDR3 nucleotides are TGTGCCAGCAGTTTTTCTCCGTCGGACACCGATTACACCGGGGAGCTGTTTTTT. Its translation: CASSFSPSDTDYTGELFF.

The chain employs TRBV5-1 and TRBJ1-1, with 8 bases lining up with TRBD1. The CDR3 length is 16 residues. V lost 3 bases and J lost 2; bases outside the gene matches: 9. Looked up from germline, CDR1 is SGHRS and CDR2 is YFSETQ. CDR3 sequence (DNA): TGCGCCAGCAGCTCGACAGGGGCATCCCATAACACTGAAGCTTTCTTT. Amino acids: CASSSTGASHNTEAFF.

The chain employs TRBV27 and TRBJ1-6; D is unclear. Germline-derived CDR1 and CDR2 are MNHEY and SMNVEV (reference sequence). V lost 5 bases, J lost 8 bases, and 13 bases lay in between. The CDR3 totals 14 residues. The CDR3 is CASSPDPRDSPLHF. The DNA of the CDR3 is TGTGCCAGCAGTCCGGATCCTCGGGATTCACCCCTCCACTTT.

In its sample, this clone was seen once. The rearrangement links TRBV30 to TRBJ2-7; 8 nucleotides line up with TRBD2. This CDR3 is built from 13 residues. J lost 5 bases, V lost 4 bases, and 7 bases had no gene match. The germline gives CDR1 GTSNPN, CDR2 SVGIG (reference sequence). Here the CDR3 reads CAWTVSGGDEQYF. CDR3 in DNA: TGTGCCTGGACTGTTTCGGGGGGGGACGAGCAGTACTTC.

The chain carries TRBV14 and TRBJ2-2; the match to TRBD2 covers 7 bases. With V trimmed by 0 bases and J by 1 base, 5 bases remained unmatched. Germline V CDR1 and CDR2: SGHDN, FVKESK. CDR3 size: 17 residues. CDR3 loop: CASSQEGGRENTGELFF. The CDR3 DNA reads as TGTGCCAGCAGCCAAGAAGGTGGGAGGGAGAACACCGGGGAGCTGTTTTTT.

The chain couples TRBV9 to TRBJ1-1; D possibly corresponds to TRBD1 (6 bases). Germline V gene lookup returns CDR1 SGDLS and CDR2 YYNGEE. The CDR3 totals 14 residues. The germline V and J ends were trimmed by 5 bases and 4 bases, with 15 bases remaining between them. CDR3 protein: CASSQGGIGTEAFF. In DNA, the CDR3 is TGTGCCAGCAGTCAAGGGGGAATTGGCACTGAAGCTTTCTTT. Full variable domain (remainder filled in from reference TRBV9 and TRBJ1-1): DSGVTQTPKHLITATGQRVTLRCSPRSGDLSVYWYQQSLDQGLQFLIQYYNGEERAKGNILERFSAQQFPDLHSELNLSSLELGDSALYFCASSQGGIGTEAFFGQGTRLTVV.

This chain uses TRBV30 with TRBJ1-5, with TRBD1 matching 9 bases. CDR3 length equals 15 residues. J lost 6 bases, V lost 1 base, and 7 bases had no gene match. CDR1 and CDR2 (germline): GTSNPN, SVGIG (reference sequence). Here the CDR3 DNA reads TGTGCCTGGAGTGAGGATACAGGGGGCGTTCAGCCCCAGCATTTT. This gives the protein CAWSEDTGGVQPQHF.

This chain joins TRBV2 and TRBJ2-1, with 10 bases aligning to TRBD2. Germline trimming cut 4 bases from V and 9 bases from J; bases unmatched to any gene: 9. The V gene's germline CDR1 is SNHLY and CDR2 FYNNEI. The CDR3 contains 15 residues. CDR3 in amino acids: CASSAWTSGSSEQFF. The CDR3 DNA reads as TGTGCCAGCAGTGCTTGGACTAGCGGTTCGAGTGAGCAGTTCTTC.

The chain employs TRBV2 and TRBJ1-1; D might be TRBD1 (5 bases). Germline CDR1 and CDR2: SNHLY and FYNNEI. This CDR3 is 12 amino acids long. V was shortened by 2 bases and J by 5 bases, with 6 bases between the two germline ends. The CDR3 region has the DNA TGTGCCAGCAGTGAAAAGGGGACTGAAGCTTTCTTT. Protein: CASSEKGTEAFF.

J is TRBJ1-1 and V is TRBV4-2, with D tentatively TRBD1 (5 bases). The V end lost 10 bases, the J end lost 1 base, and 22 bases lay between the germline ends. Per the germline V gene, CDR1 is LGHNA and CDR2 is YNFKEQ. The CDR3 loop spans 16 amino acids. The CDR3 loop reads CATQPQGVRANTEAFF. DNA of the CDR3: TGTGCCACCCAGCCCCAAGGGGTTAGGGCGAACACTGAAGCTTTCTTT.

The chain recombines TRBV5-4 with TRBJ2-1; 9 bases match TRBD2. V lost 1 base and J lost 2; bases outside the gene matches: 10. Germline CDR1 is SGHNT and CDR2 is YYREEE (reference sequence). This CDR3 comprises 18 residues. CDR3 region: CASSLQVAGVSPYNEQFF. Written as DNA, the CDR3 is TGTGCCAGCAGCTTGCAGGTAGCGGGAGTCTCACCCTACAATGAGCAGTTCTTC. Full variable domain (rest looked up from reference TRBV5-4 and TRBJ2-1): ETGVTQSPTHLIKTRGQQVTLRCSSQSGHNTVSWYQQALGQGPQFIFQYYREEENGRGNFPPRFSGLQFPNYSSELNVNALELDDSALYLCASSLQVAGVSPYNEQFFGPGTRLTVL.

The V and J genes are TRBV6-5 and TRBJ2-1; 13 nucleotides align to TRBD2. The CDR3 sequence is 15 residues long. V was pared by 7 bases and J by 1 base, with 1 base of the junction left unmatched. CDR1 and CDR2 (germline): MNHEY, SVGAGI. This chain's CDR3 is CASTGLAGSYNEQFF. CDR3 nucleotide sequence: TGTGCCAGCACGGGACTAGCGGGATCCTACAATGAGCAGTTCTTC.